This TCR beta chain comes out of a study of Ad26.COV2.S vaccination and SARS-CoV-2 variants. Turning to the study itself: Ad26.COV2.S given intramuscularly, once or twice 56 days apart.

Profiling relied on immunoSEQ multiplex PCR, and the TCRdb table lists in-frame clones only, not all of them. The data show about 350,000 clones, approximately 90% seen once. Of note for this clone: Antigen unknown.

The CDR3 is made up of 19 amino acids. Indicated treatment: around 19 received Ad26.COV2.S at low or high dose, single or two shots; 5 received placebo; per-sample allocation not given. On day 63 after the first injection, vaccine and placebo recipients gave samples. Cohort 1b enrolled adults aged 18-55 years in Boston. The vaccine antigen was prefusion-stabilized Wuhan SARS-CoV-2 spike. Study findings and constraints: There was a possibility that the TCR breadth and depth analyses underestimated total T cell responses.

Specimen: peripheral blood, collected in a trial of Ad26.COV2.S vaccine versus placebo. The receptor comes from a person aged 18-60 years who received the Ad26.COV2.S COVID-19 vaccine or a placebo. The chain uses TRBV21-1 and TRBJ1-1; the D call TRBD1 from the table was never checked on the DNA. TRBV21-1 is reported as a pseudogene. The CDR3 sequence is CASSKALRDRGGLDTEAFF. CDR3 coding DNA: TGTGCCAGCAGCAAAGCGCTAAGGGACAGGGGGGGGTTAGACACTGAAGCTTTCTTT.